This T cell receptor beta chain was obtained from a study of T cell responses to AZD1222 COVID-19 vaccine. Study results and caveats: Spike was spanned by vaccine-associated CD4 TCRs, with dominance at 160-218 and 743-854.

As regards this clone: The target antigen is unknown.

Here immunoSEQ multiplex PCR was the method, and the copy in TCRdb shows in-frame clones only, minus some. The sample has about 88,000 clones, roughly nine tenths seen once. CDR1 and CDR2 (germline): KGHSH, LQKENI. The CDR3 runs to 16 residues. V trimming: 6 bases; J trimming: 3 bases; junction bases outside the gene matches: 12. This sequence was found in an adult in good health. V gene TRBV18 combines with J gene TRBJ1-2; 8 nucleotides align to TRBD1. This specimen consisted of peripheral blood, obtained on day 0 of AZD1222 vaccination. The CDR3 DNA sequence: TGTGCCAGCTCCCTCAGTTGGACAGGGAGAGACTATGGCTACACCTTC. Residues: CASSLSWTGRDYGYTF.